The 21 T cell receptor beta chains below were found in one sample sequenced in a study of T cell responses to AZD1222 COVID-19 vaccine. Clones were sequenced by immunoSEQ multiplex PCR, and TCRdb holds only the in-frame ones, with some missing. Of 90,000 to 120,000 clones listed, about nine tenths are singletons. Sequencing was performed on peripheral blood, taken 28 days after the second AZD1222 dose. The receptors here all came from an adult who received the AZD1222 COVID-19 vaccine.

The chain combines TRBV11-3 with TRBJ2-3; 10 bases map to TRBD1. Trimming removed 5 bases from V and 4 bases from J; junction bases left unmatched: 3. This CDR3 is built from 14 residues. Germline assignment: CDR1 SGHNT and CDR2 YENEEA. The CDR3 here is CASSTGTGADTQYF. The CDR3 region has the DNA TGTGCCAGCAGCACCGGGACAGGGGCAGATACGCAGTATTTT.

The chain has TRBV5-6 and TRBJ2-2; TRBD1 might be the D (6 bases). The germline gives CDR1 SGHDT, CDR2 YYEEEE. The CDR3 is 15 residues long. Deletions cut 2 bases from V and 2 bases from J, with 10 bases between. CDR3 DNA sequence: TGTGCCAGCAGCTTCCCACAGGGAAACACCGGGGAGCTGTTTTTT. It specifies CASSFPQGNTGELFF.

The chain couples TRBV6-5 to TRBJ1-5; 7 bases agree with TRBD1. This CDR3 has 15 amino acids. With 6 bases clipped from V and 4 bases from J, the junction kept 9 bases outside the gene matches. CDR1 and CDR2 (germline): MNHEY, SVGAGI. CDR3 nucleotide sequence: TGTGCCAGCAGCCCCGGCAGGGGGGGGAATCAGCCCCAGCATTTT. Protein product: CASSPGRGGNQPQHF.

CDR3 sequence (DNA): TGCAGCGTTGCGGACATAAGGGGCGGGGAGCTGTTTTTT. Protein: CSVADIRGGELFF. V and J are TRBV29-1 and TRBJ2-2, with D maybe TRBD1 (5 bases). Germline CDR1 SQVTM, CDR2 ANQGSEA. This CDR3 region has 13 residues. V was clipped by 4 bases and J by 7 bases, with 13 bases between them.

The V and J genes are TRBV28 and TRBJ1-6, with 10 bases matching TRBD1. V lost 4 bases to trimming and J lost 9 bases; unmatched junction nucleotides: 6. The germline V gene encodes CDR1 MDHEN and CDR2 SYDVKM. CDR3 length: 15 amino acids. The CDR3 DNA reads TGTGCCAGCAGTTCGCGGACAGGGGGTAGTTCACCCCTCCACTTT. This translates into CASSSRTGGSSPLHF.

The gene calls are TRBV27 and TRBJ1-2, with unresolved D. Deletions cut 5 bases from V and 0 bases from J, with 10 bases between. CDR3 length: 14 residues. The germline V gene has CDR1 MNHEY and CDR2 SMNVEV (reference sequence). The chain's CDR3 is CASSTTGANYGYTF. In DNA form, the CDR3 reads TGTGCCAGCAGTACGACGGGAGCTAACTATGGCTACACCTTC.

The chain carries TRBV27 and TRBJ2-1; 9 bases fit TRBD1. CDR1 MNHEY and CDR2 SMNVEV come from the germline V gene (reference sequence). The V gene end was trimmed by 5 bases and the J gene end by 7 bases; junction bases not matched to a gene: 9. This CDR3 is built from 15 residues. CDR3 amino acids: CASSPLDRGGNEQFF. CDR3 in DNA: TGTGCCAGCAGTCCCCTGGACAGGGGTGGGAATGAGCAGTTCTTC.

This clone appeared a single time. J is TRBJ2-2 and V is TRBV7-8; TRBD1 agrees at 9 bases. The V gene's germline CDR1 is SGHVS and CDR2 FQNEAQ. Trimming cost V 5 bases and J 7 bases; bases outside gene matches: 8. The CDR3 totals 15 residues. The CDR3 bases are TGTGCCAGCAGCACGGGACAGGGAGAGGGCGGGGAGCTGTTTTTT. It encodes CASSTGQGEGGELFF.

J is TRBJ2-1 and V is TRBV6-5; tentatively, D is TRBD1 (5 bases). This CDR3 is built from 13 residues. Germline V gene sequence: CDR1 MNHEY, CDR2 SVGAGI. The ends were cut back, 5 bases at V and 8 bases at J, with 13 bases in the middle. This chain's CDR3 is CASSNNGADEQFF. CDR3 nucleotides: TGTGCCAGCAGTAACAATGGGGCGGATGAGCAGTTCTTC.

The genes are TRBV6-4 and TRBJ2-3, with TRBD1 as a possible D gene (6 bases). CDR1 is MRHNA, CDR2 SNTAGT, per germline. The CDR3 extends over 17 amino acids. V gave up 5 bases and J gave up 5 bases, with 23 bases separating them. The CDR3 region has the DNA TGTGCCAGCAGTTCGAAAACCCCAGGGGAAGGGGGAGATACGCAGTATTTT. The encoded protein is CASSSKTPGEGGDTQYF.

This chain uses TRBV4-1 with TRBJ2-3, with D possibly being TRBD1 (6 bases). Germline V gene sequence: CDR1 MGHRA, CDR2 YSYEKL. This CDR3 comprises 13 residues. Trimming took 6 bases from V and 5 from J, leaving 12 bases between them. CDR3 nucleotide sequence: TGCGCCAGCAGACCACAGGGAAGAGATACGCAGTATTTT. It encodes CASRPQGRDTQYF.

This rearrangement joins TRBV21-1 to TRBJ2-3. TRBV21-1 is a pseudogene segment. This CDR3 has 14 amino acids. In DNA, the CDR3 is TGTGCCAGCAGCAAAGAAGGCAGCACAGATACGCAGTATTTT. Amino acid sequence: CASSKEGSTDTQYF.

The V gene is TRBV27, the J gene TRBJ1-6; TRBD1 matches at 10 bases. V dropped 6 bases and J dropped 10; count of bases not matched to a gene: 9. There are 15 residues in the CDR3. In germline, CDR1 is MNHEY, CDR2 SMNVEV (reference sequence). DNA for the CDR3: TGTGCCAGCAGGGCCACGACAGGGGGCAACTCACCCCTCCACTTT. The encoded protein is CASRATTGGNSPLHF.

The V and J genes are TRBV10-3 and TRBJ2-7; no clear D gene. CDR1 and CDR2 (germline): ENHRY, SYGVKD. The CDR3 has 13 amino acids. Trimming shortened V by 0 bases and J by 6 bases, and 9 bases separated the two germline ends. The CDR3 loop is CAISESPRVEQYF. DNA for the CDR3: TGTGCCATCAGTGAGTCCCCTAGGGTCGAGCAGTACTTC.

As to this clone: One end of the junction fails to match germline, which may point to a read error. The chain's CDR3 is CASTQGTADQPQHF. The CDR3 DNA is TGTGCCAGCACCCAAGGGACAGCGGATCAGCCCCAGCATTTT. The chain couples TRBV3-1 (or the pseudogene TRBV3-2) to TRBJ1-5, with TRBD1 matching 7 bases. Germline V gene sequence: CDR1 LGHDT, CDR2 YNNKEL (reference sequence). This CDR3 region has 14 residues.

The chain couples TRBV10-2 to TRBJ2-1; 11 bases match TRBD2. The CDR3 is 13 amino acids. J gave up 8 bases and V 9 bases, and 6 bases lay outside the gene matches. Germline assignment: CDR1 WSHSY and CDR2 SAAADI. CDR3 amino acids: CASRLAGSDEQFF. CDR3 nucleotide sequence: TGCGCCAGTCGACTAGCGGGAAGCGATGAGCAGTTCTTC.

The genes are TRBV24-1 and TRBJ1-1, with D maybe TRBD1 (5 bases). From germline, CDR1 is KGHDR and CDR2 SFDVKD. The CDR3 spans 12 residues. With 7 bases removed from V and 7 bases from J, the gap between germline ends came to 12 bases. Here the CDR3 reads CATRGQGGEAFF. The CDR3 DNA reads TGTGCCACCAGAGGGCAGGGTGGTGAAGCTTTCTTT.

V gene TRBV7-9 combines with J gene TRBJ2-7; 9 positions match TRBD1. This CDR3 region has 16 residues. J was trimmed by 5 bases and V by 4 bases; bases with no gene match: 12. Germline V gene data show CDR1 as SEHNR and CDR2 as FQNEAQ (reference sequence). CDR3 nucleotide sequence: TGTGCCAGCAGCTCTACCGGACAGGGGTCAGCGAACGAGCAGTACTTC. It yields the protein CASSSTGQGSANEQYF. Combining the CDR3 with reference TRBV7-9 and TRBJ2-7 gives the whole variable domain DTGVSQNPRHKITKRGQNVTFRCDPISEHNRLYWYRQTLGQGPEFLTYFQNEAQLEKSRLLSDRFSAERPKGSFSTLEIQRTEQGDSAMYLCASSSTGQGSANEQYFGPGTRLTVT.

The rearrangement uses TRBV18 and TRBJ1-6; 7 nucleotides match TRBD1. This CDR3 comprises 16 residues. Trimming removed 3 bases from V and 7 bases from J; junction bases left unmatched: 9. Germline values: CDR1 KGHSH, CDR2 LQKENI. The CDR3 region is CASSPDQTGNNSPLHF. CDR3 nucleotides: TGTGCCAGCTCACCCGATCAGACAGGGAACAATTCACCCCTCCACTTT.

The CDR3 loop is CASSLTVSRNTIYF. The DNA of the CDR3 is TGTGCCAGCAGCTTGACAGTGTCCCGGAACACCATATATTTT. The chain links TRBV3-1 (or the pseudogene TRBV3-2) to TRBJ1-3; a weak D match, TRBD1 (5 bases). CDR3 length: 14 residues. Germline V gene sequence: CDR1 LGHDT, CDR2 YNNKEL (reference sequence). Trimming stripped 5 bases from V and 7 bases from J, with 15 bases between.

This clone has a single count. The V and J genes are TRBV7-2 and TRBJ2-1; no reliable D call. The V end lost 6 bases, the J end lost 9 bases, and 15 bases lay between the germline ends. CDR1 is SGHTA and CDR2 is FQGNSA in the germline V gene. This CDR3 contains 13 residues. The CDR3 bases are TGTGCCAGCAGTCGCCTCCTTGGCGGTGAGCAGTTCTTC. The encoded protein is CASSRLLGGEQFF.